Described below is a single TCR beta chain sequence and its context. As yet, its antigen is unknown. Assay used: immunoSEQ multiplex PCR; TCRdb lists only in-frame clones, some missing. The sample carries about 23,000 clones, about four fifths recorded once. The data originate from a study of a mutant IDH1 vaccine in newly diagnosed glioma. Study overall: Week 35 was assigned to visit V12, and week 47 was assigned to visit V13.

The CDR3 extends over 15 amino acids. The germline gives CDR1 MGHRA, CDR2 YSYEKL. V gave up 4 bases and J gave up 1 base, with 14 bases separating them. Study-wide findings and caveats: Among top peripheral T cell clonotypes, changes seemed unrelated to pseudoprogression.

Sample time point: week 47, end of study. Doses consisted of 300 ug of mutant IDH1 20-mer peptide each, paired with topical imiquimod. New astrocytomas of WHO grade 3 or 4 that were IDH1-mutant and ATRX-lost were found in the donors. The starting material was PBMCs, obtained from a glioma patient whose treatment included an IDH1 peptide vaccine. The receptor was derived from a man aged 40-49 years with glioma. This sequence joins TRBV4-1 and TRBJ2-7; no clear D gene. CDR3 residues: CASSPLWASSYEQYF. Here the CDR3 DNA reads TGCGCCAGCAGCCCGCTATGGGCCTCTTCCTACGAGCAGTACTTC.